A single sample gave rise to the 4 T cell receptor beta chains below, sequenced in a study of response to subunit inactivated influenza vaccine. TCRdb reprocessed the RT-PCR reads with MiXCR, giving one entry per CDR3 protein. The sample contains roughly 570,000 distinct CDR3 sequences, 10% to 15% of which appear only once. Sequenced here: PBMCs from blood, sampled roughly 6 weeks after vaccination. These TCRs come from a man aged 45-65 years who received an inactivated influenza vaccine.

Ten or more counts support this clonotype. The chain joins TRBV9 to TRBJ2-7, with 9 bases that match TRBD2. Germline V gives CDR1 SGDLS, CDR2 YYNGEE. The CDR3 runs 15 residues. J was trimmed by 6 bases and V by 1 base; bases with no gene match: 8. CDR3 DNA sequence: TGTGCCAGCAGCGTACTCAGCGGGGGGTTTGGCGAGCAGTACTTC. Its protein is CASSVLSGGFGEQYF.

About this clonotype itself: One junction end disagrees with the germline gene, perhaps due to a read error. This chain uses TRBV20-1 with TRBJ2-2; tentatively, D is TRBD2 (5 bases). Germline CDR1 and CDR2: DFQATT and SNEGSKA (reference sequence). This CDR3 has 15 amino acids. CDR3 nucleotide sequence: TGCTGTGCTCTAAGACCTGGCGGGTCGTCCGGGGAGCTGTTTTTT. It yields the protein CCALRPGGSSGELFF.

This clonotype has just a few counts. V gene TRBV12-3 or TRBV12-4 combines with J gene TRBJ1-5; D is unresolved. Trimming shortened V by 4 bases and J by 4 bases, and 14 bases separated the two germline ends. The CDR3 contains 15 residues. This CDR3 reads CASSSTDRSNQPQHF. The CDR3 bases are TGTGCCAGCAGTTCGACCGACCGATCGAATCAGCCCCAGCATTTT.

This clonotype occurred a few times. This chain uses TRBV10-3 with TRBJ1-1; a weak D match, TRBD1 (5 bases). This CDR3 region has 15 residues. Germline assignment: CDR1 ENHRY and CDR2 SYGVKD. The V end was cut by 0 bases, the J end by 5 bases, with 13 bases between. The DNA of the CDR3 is TGTGCCATCAGTGAGTCGGGCCTCGGGGGGACTGAAGCTTTCTTT. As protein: CAISESGLGGTEAFF.